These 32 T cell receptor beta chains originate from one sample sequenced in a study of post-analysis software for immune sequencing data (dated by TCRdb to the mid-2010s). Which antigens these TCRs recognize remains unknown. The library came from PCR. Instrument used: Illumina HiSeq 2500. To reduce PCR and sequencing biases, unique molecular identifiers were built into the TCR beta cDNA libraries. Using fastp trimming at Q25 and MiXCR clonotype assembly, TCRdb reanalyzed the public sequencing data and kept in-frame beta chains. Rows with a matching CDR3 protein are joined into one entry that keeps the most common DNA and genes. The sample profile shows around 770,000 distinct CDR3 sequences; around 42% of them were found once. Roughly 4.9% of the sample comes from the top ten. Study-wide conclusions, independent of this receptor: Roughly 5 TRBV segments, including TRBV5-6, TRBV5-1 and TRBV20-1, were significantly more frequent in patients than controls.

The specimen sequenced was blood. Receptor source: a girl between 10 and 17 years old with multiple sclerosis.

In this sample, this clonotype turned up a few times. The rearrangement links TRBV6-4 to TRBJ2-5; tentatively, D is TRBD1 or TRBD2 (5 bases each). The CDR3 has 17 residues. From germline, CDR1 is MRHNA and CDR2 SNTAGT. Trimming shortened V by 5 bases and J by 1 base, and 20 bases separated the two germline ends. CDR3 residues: CASSPEAGGGTQETQYF. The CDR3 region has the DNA TGTGCCAGCAGTCCTGAGGCTGGTGGGGGAACCCAAGAGACCCAGTACTTC.

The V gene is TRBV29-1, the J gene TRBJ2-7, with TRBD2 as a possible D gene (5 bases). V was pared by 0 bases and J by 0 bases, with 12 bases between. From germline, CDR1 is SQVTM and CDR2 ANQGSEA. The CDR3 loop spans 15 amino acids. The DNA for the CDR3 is TGCAGCGTTGAAGATGGGCGGGCCATCTCCTACGAGCAGTACTTC. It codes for CSVEDGRAISYEQYF.

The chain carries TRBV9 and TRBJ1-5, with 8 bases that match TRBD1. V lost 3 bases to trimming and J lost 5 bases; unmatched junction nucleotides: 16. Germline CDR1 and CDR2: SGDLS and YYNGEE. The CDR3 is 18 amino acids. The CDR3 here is CASSAGTGGSVLHQPQHF. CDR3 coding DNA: TGTGCCAGCAGCGCAGGGACAGGAGGGTCTGTCTTGCATCAGCCCCAGCATTTT. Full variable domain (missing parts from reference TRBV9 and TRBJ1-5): DSGVTQTPKHLITATGQRVTLRCSPRSGDLSVYWYQQSLDQGLQFLIQYYNGEERAKGNILERFSAQQFPDLHSELNLSSLELGDSALYFCASSAGTGGSVLHQPQHFGDGTRLSIL.

This chain's CDR3 is CASSDQSPHEQYF. CDR3 in DNA: TGTGCCAGCAGTGACCAGTCCCCCCACGAGCAGTACTTC. The chain is built from TRBV6-1 and TRBJ2-7; D unclear. Germline assignment: CDR1 MNHNS and CDR2 SASEGT. The V end lost 3 bases, the J end lost 5 bases, and 11 bases lay between the germline ends. CDR3 size: 13 residues.

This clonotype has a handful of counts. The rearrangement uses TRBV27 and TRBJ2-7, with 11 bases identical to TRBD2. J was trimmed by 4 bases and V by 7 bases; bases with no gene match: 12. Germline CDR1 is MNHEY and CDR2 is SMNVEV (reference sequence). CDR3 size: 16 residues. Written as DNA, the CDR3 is TGTGCCAGCAAACCTATAGGGACTAGCGGAGTATACGAGCAGTACTTC. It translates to CASKPIGTSGVYEQYF.

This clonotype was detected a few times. DNA of the CDR3: TGTGCCATCAGTGAGTTCCAGTCCTACGAGCAGTACTTC. This sequence encodes CAISEFQSYEQYF. This chain uses TRBV10-3 with TRBJ2-7; D not certain. The CDR3 is 13 residues long. In germline, CDR1 is ENHRY, CDR2 SYGVKD. Trimming cost V 1 base and J 1 base, with 5 bases left between them.

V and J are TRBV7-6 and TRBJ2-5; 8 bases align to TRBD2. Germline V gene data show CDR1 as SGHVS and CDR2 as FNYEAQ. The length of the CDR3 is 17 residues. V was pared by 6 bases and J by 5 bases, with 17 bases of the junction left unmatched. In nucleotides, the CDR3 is TGTGCCAGCAGTCTCCTAGCGGGCGCCCGCACACGTGAGACCCAGTACTTC. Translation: CASSLLAGARTRETQYF.

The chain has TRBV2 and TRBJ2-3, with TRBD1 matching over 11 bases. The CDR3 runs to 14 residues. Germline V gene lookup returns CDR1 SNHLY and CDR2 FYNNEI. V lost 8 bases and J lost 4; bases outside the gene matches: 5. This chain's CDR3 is CASPGTGGADTQYF. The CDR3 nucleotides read TGTGCCAGCCCCGGGACAGGGGGGGCAGATACGCAGTATTTT.

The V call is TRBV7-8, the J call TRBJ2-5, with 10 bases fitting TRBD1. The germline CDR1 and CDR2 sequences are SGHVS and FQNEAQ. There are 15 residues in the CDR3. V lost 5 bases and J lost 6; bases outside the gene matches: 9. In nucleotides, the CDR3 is TGTGCCAGCAGCCGCCGACAGGGGGCTGGAAAGACCCAGTACTTC. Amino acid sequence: CASSRRQGAGKTQYF.

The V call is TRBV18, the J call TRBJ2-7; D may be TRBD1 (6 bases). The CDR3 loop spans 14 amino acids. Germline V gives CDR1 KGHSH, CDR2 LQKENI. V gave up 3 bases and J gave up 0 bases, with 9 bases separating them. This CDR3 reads CASSPLDSSYEQYF. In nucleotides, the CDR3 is TGTGCCAGCTCACCCTTGGACAGCTCCTACGAGCAGTACTTC. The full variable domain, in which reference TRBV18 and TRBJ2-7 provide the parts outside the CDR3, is NAGVMQNPRHLVRRRGQEARLRCSPMKGHSHVYWYRQLPEEGLKFMVYLQKENIIDESGMPKERFSAEFPKEGPSILRIQQVVRGDSAAYFCASSPLDSSYEQYFGPGTRLTVT.

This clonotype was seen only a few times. The CDR3 spells CASSQGGGDWNEQYF. In nucleotides, the CDR3 is TGTGCCAGCAGCCAAGGAGGAGGGGATTGGAACGAGCAGTACTTC. The chain joins TRBV3-1 to TRBJ2-7, with a weak D call TRBD2 (6 bases). The CDR3 consists of 15 residues. CDR1 and CDR2 from the germline V gene are LGHDT and YNNKEL (reference sequence). V was cut by 1 base and J by 5 bases, with 15 bases left in between.

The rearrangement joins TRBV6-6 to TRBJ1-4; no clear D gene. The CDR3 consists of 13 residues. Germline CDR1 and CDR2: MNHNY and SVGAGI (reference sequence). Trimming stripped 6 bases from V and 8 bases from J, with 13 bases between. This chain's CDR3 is CASSSRTGEKLFF. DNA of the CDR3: TGTGCCAGCAGCTCCCGAACCGGCGAAAAACTGTTTTTT.

The CDR3 DNA reads TGCAGTGCTCGGTTGGAAAGATGGACGGCTGGCTACACCTTC. This sequence encodes CSARLERWTAGYTF. The chain employs TRBV20-1 and TRBJ1-2; unclear D gene. This CDR3 has 14 residues. From germline, CDR1 is DFQATT and CDR2 SNEGSKA (reference sequence). Between the trimmed V and J ends, which lost 5 bases and 7 bases, there was a span of 20 bases.

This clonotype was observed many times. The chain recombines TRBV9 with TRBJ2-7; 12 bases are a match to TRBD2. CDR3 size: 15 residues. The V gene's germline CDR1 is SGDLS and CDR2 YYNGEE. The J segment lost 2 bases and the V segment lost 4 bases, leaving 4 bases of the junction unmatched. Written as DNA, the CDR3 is TGTGCCAGCAGCCCCACTAGCGGGAGGACCTACGAGCAGTACTTC. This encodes CASSPTSGRTYEQYF.

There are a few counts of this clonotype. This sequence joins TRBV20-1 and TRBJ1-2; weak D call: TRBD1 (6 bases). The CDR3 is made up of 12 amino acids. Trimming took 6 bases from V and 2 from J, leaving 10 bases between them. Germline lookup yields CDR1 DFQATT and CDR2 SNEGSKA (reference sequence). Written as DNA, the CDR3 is TGCAGTGCCTTACAGGGCAACTATGGCTACACCTTC. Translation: CSALQGNYGYTF.

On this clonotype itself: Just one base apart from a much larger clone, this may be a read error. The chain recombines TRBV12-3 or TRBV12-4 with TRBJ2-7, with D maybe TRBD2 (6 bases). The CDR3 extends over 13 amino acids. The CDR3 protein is CAGRAGPSYEQYF. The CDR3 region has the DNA TGTGCCGGCAGGGCGGGACCCTCCTACGAGCAGTACTTC.

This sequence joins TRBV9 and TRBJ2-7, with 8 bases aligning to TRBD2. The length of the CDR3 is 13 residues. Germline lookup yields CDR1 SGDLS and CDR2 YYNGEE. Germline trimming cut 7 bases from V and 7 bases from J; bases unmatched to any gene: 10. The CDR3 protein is CASPGTRLREQYF. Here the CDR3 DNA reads TGTGCCAGCCCCGGGACTAGACTGCGGGAGCAGTACTTC.

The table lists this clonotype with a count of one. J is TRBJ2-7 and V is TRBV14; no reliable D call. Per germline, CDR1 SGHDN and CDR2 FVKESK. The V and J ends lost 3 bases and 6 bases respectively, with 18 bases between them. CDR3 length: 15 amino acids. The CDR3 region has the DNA TGTGCCAGCAGCCACCGAGATTTATATTTGGGCGAGCAGTACTTC. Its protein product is CASSHRDLYLGEQYF.

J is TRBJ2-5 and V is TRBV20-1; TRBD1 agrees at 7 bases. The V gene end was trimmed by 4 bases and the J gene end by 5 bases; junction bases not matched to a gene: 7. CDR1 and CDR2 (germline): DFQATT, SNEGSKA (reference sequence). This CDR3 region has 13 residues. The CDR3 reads CSAKGGGPETQYF. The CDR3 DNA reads TGCAGTGCTAAAGGGGGCGGCCCGGAGACCCAGTACTTC.

This chain's CDR3 is CASSLRQELNTEAFF. CDR3 sequence (DNA): TGTGCCAGCAGTTTACGGCAGGAACTAAACACTGAAGCTTTCTTT. The chain is built from TRBV12-3 or TRBV12-4 and TRBJ1-1; unclear D gene. V lost 2 bases to trimming and J lost 2 bases, with 12 bases between them. This CDR3 contains 15 residues.

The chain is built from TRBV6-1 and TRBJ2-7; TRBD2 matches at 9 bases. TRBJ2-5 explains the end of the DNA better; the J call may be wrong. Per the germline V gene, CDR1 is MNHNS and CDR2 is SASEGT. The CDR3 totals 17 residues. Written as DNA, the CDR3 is TGTGCCAGCATGGCCAGAGCGGGGGGCCGCATCCAAGAGACCCAGTACTTC. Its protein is CASMARAGGRIQETQYF.

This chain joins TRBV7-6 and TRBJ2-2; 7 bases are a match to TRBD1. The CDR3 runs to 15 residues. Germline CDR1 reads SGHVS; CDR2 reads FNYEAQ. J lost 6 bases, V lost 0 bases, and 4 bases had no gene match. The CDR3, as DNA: TGTGCCAGCAGCTTAGCCACGACAGGGCCCGGGGAGCTGTTTTTT. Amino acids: CASSLATTGPGELFF.

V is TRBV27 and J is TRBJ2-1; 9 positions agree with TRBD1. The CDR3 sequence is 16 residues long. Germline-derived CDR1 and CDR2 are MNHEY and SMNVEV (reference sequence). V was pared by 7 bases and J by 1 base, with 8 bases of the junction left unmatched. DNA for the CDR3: TGTGCCAGCATCCCGACCGGGACAGGGTCCTACAATGAGCAGTTCTTC. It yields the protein CASIPTGTGSYNEQFF.

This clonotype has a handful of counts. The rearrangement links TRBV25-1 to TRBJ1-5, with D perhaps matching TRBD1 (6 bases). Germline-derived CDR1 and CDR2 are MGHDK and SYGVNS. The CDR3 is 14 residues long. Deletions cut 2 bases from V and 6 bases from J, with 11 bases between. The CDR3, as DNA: TGTGCCAGCAGTGAAGTTGGGGGCAGTCAGCCCCAGCATTTT. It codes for CASSEVGGSQPQHF.

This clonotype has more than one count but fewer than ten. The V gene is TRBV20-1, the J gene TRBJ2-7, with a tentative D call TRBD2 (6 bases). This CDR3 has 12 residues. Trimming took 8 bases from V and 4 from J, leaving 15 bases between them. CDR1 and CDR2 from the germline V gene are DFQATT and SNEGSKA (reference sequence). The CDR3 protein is CSTGTATYEQYF. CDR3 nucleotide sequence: TGCAGTACCGGGACTGCTACTTACGAGCAGTACTTC.

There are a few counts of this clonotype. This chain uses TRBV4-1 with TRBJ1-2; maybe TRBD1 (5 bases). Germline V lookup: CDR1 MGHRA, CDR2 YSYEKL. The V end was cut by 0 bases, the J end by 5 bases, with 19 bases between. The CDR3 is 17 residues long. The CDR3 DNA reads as TGCGCCAGCAGCCAAGAAGTCTTACAGGCGCCAGCGTATGGCTACACCTTC. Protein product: CASSQEVLQAPAYGYTF.

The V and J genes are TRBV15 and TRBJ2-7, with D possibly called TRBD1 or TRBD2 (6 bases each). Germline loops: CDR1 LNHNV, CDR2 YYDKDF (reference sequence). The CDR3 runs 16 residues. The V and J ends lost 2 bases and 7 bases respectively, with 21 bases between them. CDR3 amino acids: CATSRTGTTTGAEQYF. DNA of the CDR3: TGTGCCACCAGCAGAACCGGGACAACGACGGGAGCAGAGCAGTACTTC.

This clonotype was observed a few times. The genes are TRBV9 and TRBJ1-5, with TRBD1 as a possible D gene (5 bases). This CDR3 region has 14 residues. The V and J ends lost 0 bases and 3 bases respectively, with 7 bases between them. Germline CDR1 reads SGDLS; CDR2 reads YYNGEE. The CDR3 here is CASSVGRDNQPQHF. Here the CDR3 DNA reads TGTGCCAGCAGCGTAGGCAGGGACAATCAGCCCCAGCATTTT.

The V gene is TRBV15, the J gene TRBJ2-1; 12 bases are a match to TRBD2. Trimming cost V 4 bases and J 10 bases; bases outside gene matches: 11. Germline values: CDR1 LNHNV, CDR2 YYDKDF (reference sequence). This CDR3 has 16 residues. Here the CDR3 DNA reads TGTGCCACCAGCACGACTAGCGGGAGTTTTCTACGAGAGCAGTTCTTC. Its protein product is CATSTTSGSFLREQFF.

CDR3 in amino acids: CSARGGHDSSYEQYF. The CDR3 DNA reads TGCAGTGCTAGAGGCGGACACGATAGCTCCTACGAGCAGTACTTC. The V gene is TRBV20-1, the J gene TRBJ2-7; D perhaps matches TRBD1 (5 bases). The ends were cut back, 1 base at V and 0 bases at J, with 13 bases in the middle. The CDR3 loop spans 15 amino acids. Germline-derived CDR1 and CDR2 are DFQATT and SNEGSKA (reference sequence).

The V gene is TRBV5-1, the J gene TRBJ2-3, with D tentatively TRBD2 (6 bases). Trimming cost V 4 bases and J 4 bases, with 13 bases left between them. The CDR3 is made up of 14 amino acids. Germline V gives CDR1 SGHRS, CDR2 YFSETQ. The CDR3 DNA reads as TGCGCCAGCAGCCCGGGGGTGCTTTCAGATACGCAGTATTTT. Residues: CASSPGVLSDTQYF. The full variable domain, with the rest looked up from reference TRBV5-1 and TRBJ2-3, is KAGVTQTPRYLIKTRGQQVTLSCSPISGHRSVSWYQQTPGQGLQFLFEYFSETQRNKGNFPGRFSGRQFSNSRSEMNVSTLELGDSALYLCASSPGVLSDTQYFGPGTRLTVL.

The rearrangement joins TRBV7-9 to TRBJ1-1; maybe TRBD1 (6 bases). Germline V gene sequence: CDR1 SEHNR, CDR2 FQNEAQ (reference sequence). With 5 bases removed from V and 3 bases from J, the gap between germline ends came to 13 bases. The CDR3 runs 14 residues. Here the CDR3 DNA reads TGTGCCAGCAGCGTTGGGGGGCCATACACTGAAGCTTTCTTT. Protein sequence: CASSVGGPYTEAFF.